This entry features one T cell receptor beta chain sequence. Libraries were prepared by immunoSEQ multiplex PCR; TCRdb keeps only in-frame clonotypes and omits some of them. There are tens of thousands of clones in the sample; nearly 95% occur only once, and less than 0.15% lies in the top ten. This entry belongs to a study of T cell changes during pregnancy in multiple sclerosis. The TCR comes from a female donor with multiple sclerosis, enrolled in a pregnancy study. The input for sequencing was CD4+ T cells from peripheral blood mononuclear cells, taken after pregnancy.

The CDR3 loop reads CASSLVSSGSTNEQYF. For the CDR3, the DNA is TGTGCCAGCAGCTTAGTATCGAGCGGGAGTACGAACGAGCAGTACTTC. The chain recombines TRBV7-6 with TRBJ2-7; TRBD2 agrees at 8 bases. The CDR3 loop spans 16 amino acids. J gave up 5 bases and V 1 base, and 10 bases lay outside the gene matches. Germline V gene data show CDR1 as SGHVS and CDR2 as FNYEAQ.